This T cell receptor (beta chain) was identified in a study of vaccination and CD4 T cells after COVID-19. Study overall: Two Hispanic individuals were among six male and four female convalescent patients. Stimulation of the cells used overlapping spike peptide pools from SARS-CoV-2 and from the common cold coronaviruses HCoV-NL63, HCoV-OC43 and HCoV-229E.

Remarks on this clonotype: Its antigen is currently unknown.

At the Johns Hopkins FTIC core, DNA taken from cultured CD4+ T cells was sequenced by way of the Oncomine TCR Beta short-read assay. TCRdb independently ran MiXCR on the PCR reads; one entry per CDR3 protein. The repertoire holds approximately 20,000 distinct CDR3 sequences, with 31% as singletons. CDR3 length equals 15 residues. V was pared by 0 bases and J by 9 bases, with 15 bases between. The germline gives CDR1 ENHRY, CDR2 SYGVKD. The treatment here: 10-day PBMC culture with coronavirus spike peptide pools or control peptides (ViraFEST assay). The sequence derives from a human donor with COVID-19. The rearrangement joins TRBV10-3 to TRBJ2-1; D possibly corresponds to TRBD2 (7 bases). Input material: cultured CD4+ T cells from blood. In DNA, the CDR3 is TGTGCCATCAGTGAGTCAATGGGGGGGCTGGTTGAGCAGTTCTTC. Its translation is CAISESMGGLVEQFF.